The T cell receptor (beta chain) under discussion was sequenced for a study of blood T cells in healthy people across ages. Overall study findings and caveats: Long-lived donors exceeded aged donors in naive CD4+ cells and diversity. Per million T cells, TCR beta diversity dropped about linearly as age rose.

Drawing of peripheral blood yielded roughly 10 milliliters from each donor. Total RNA extracted from each sample amounted to at least 5.5 micrograms. The use of a sample-barcoded 5' primer and a J-beta primer mix characterized a second PCR of roughly 6 to 11 cycles. A single record per CDR3 protein comes from TCRdb applying MiXCR to the 5' RACE reads. This repertoire shows 890,000 or so distinct CDR3 sequences, approximately 59% found once; its top ten account for around a quarter. This clonotype was seen more than once but under ten times. Its antigen is as yet unknown. CDR3 length: 17 residues. The germline CDR1 and CDR2 sequences are SGDLS and YYNGEE. Trimming cost V 2 bases and J 7 bases, with 19 bases left between them.

The sequencing input was blood. The chain joins TRBV9 to TRBJ1-6; the D gene is possibly TRBD1 (5 bases). The sequence was obtained from a man under 40 in good health. The CDR3 DNA follows: TGTGCCAGCAGCGTCGCCTCGGGCAGGGAAGTAAATTCACCCCTCCACTTT. Translation: CASSVASGREVNSPLHF.